A single sample gave rise to the 8 T cell receptor beta chains below, sequenced in a study of T cells in narcolepsy. Sequencing used immunoSEQ multiplex PCR; TCRdb keeps in-frame clones, though not all of them. The data show 9,500 to 12,000 clones, with 85% to 95% seen just once and about 1.1% held by the top ten. The sample comprised CD45RA- memory CD4+ T cells from PBMCs. The source is a human donor with narcolepsy.

The rearrangement joins TRBV11-3 to TRBJ1-2; D remains ambiguous. The CDR3 loop spans 15 amino acids. Germline CDR1 SGHNT, CDR2 YENEEA. Trimming removed 5 bases at V and 3 bases at J, with 16 bases between. The CDR3 DNA reads as TGTGCCAGCAGCCCAAATGGGGAGGGAGACTATGGCTACACCTTC. Translation gives CASSPNGEGDYGYTF.

Only one count was recorded for this clone. This chain links TRBV19 with TRBJ2-7, with unresolved D. V lost 6 bases, J lost 2 bases, and 5 bases lay in between. This CDR3 contains 11 residues. Germline CDR1 LNHDA, CDR2 SQIVND (reference sequence). The CDR3 coding sequence is TGTGCCAGTAGGGGAACCTACGAGCAGTACTTC. Translated, it gives CASRGTYEQYF.

The genes are TRBV11-1 and TRBJ2-1, with 11 bases fitting TRBD2. The germline V gene encodes CDR1 SGHAT and CDR2 FQDESV (reference sequence). This CDR3 comprises 17 residues. V was clipped by 6 bases and J by 4 bases; unmatched bases: 11. In DNA, the CDR3 is TGTGCCAGCAGGGCGGCTAGCGGGGGGTTCTCGTACAATGAGCAGTTCTTC. As protein: CASRAASGGFSYNEQFF.

V gene TRBV6-1 combines with J gene TRBJ1-5; D not resolved. V lost 7 bases to trimming and J lost 0 bases, with 10 bases between them. CDR3 length equals 14 residues. CDR1 and CDR2 from the germline V gene are MNHNS and SASEGT. CDR3 sequence (DNA): TGTGCCAGCACCGGGTCGGATAGCAATCAGCCCCAGCATTTT. This translates into CASTGSDSNQPQHF.

The gene calls are TRBV6-5 and TRBJ2-4; 9 nucleotides match TRBD2. The CDR3 totals 15 residues. The germline V gene has CDR1 MNHEY and CDR2 SVGAGI. Germline trimming cut 4 bases from V and 0 bases from J; bases unmatched to any gene: 1. The DNA of the CDR3 is TGTGCCAGCAGTTTAGCGGGGGTAGCCAAAAACATTCAGTACTTC. Translating gives CASSLAGVAKNIQYF.

V gene TRBV6-1 combines with J gene TRBJ2-5; 7 bases are shared with TRBD2. Per germline, CDR1 MNHNS and CDR2 SASEGT. V lost 1 base and J lost 5; bases outside the gene matches: 7. This CDR3 contains 15 residues. The CDR3: CASSEDGRSKETQYF. The CDR3 DNA is TGTGCCAGCAGTGAAGACGGGAGGAGTAAGGAGACCCAGTACTTC.

The chain is built from TRBV11-2 and TRBJ1-2; TRBD1 agrees at 7 bases. The CDR3 spans 15 residues. Germline lookup yields CDR1 SGHAT and CDR2 FQNNGV. The ends lost 6 bases at V and 0 bases at J; junction bases unmatched: 7. CDR3 DNA: TGTGCCAGCAGGCCCACAGGGGCAGCTAACTATGGCTACACCTTC. It specifies CASRPTGAANYGYTF. Together with reference TRBV11-2 and TRBJ1-2, the CDR3 gives the full variable domain: EAGVAQSPRYKIIEKRQSVAFWCNPISGHATLYWYQQILGQGPKLLIQFQNNGVVDDSQLPKDRFSAERLKGVDSTLKIQPAKLEDSAVYLCASRPTGAANYGYTFGSGTRLTVV.

The V and J genes are TRBV7-9 and TRBJ2-1; no reliable D call. The CDR3 contains 17 residues. Germline loops: CDR1 SEHNR, CDR2 FQNEAQ (reference sequence). Between the trimmed V and J ends, which lost 2 bases and 1 base, there was a span of 15 bases. The CDR3 nucleotides read TGTGCCAGCAGCTTACTTGGGAAACCCACTTCCTACAATGAGCAGTTCTTC. Its protein product is CASSLLGKPTSYNEQFF.